The source of this T cell receptor (beta chain) is a study of T cells in Graves' hyperthyroidism and ophthalmopathy. Study-level information: Peripheral blood sampling occurred at initial diagnosis, before any treatment. Notes on the study in general: Ophthalmopathy could be told apart from stable hyperthyroidism with a 13 V-J model.

Amplification yielded TCR beta CDR3 regions, with RNA transcripts as the source. The HTBI primer set drove a first-round RT-PCR of the TCR CDR3. From the multiplex PCR reads, TCRdb called clonotypes with MiXCR, one entry per CDR3 protein. This table holds more than 500,000 distinct CDR3 sequences, about 17% found once. Stable Graves' hyperthyroidism meant no ophthalmopathy progression within 18 months. PBMCs were collected from an approximately 9.3 ml volume of fresh peripheral blood. Details on this clonotype: The antigen is unknown.

Specimen: blood. This TCR was recovered from a woman aged 25 to 39 with Graves' hyperthyroidism.

The CDR3 bases are TGTGCCAGCAGCGTGACAGGGGGCAATGAAAAACTGTTTTTT. Translating it yields CASSVTGGNEKLFF. J is TRBJ1-4 and V is TRBV9; 10 bases are shared with TRBD1. CDR1 and CDR2 from the germline V gene are SGDLS and YYNGEE. The CDR3 has 14 residues. V was pared by 2 bases and J by 5 bases, with 0 bases of the junction left unmatched.